The clone carrying this T cell receptor beta chain was detected many times. Its target is not known. TCRdb called the 5' RACE reads again in MiXCR, with one record for every CDR3 protein. The sample has 300,000 to 450,000 distinct CDR3 sequences, roughly 8.4% seen once. The data originate from a study of T cells after yellow fever vaccination. Turning to the study itself: The fractions with low cell numbers were processed using SMART-Seq v4 Ultra Low Input.

Germline trimming cut 5 bases from V and 8 bases from J; bases unmatched to any gene: 8. Germline loops: CDR1 SGHTA, CDR2 FQGNSA. The CDR3 consists of 14 residues. General study results and limits: Contaminating bulk clonotypes could be abundant in FACS-sorted repertoires. After the booster, over 95% of CD4 and 75% to 90% of CD8 primary-response clones were re-detected.

The chain couples TRBV7-2 to TRBJ1-2; 10 bases match TRBD1. The specimen was PBMCs, collected about 41 days after the first yellow fever vaccination. The TCR originated in a man younger than 30 who received the YFV17D yellow fever vaccine. This CDR3 is CASSGGTGDLGYTF. The DNA for the CDR3 is TGTGCCAGCAGCGGGGGGACAGGGGACCTGGGCTACACCTTC.